This TCR beta chain was recorded in a study of T cell responses to AZD1222 COVID-19 vaccine. TCRdb's table, derived via immunoSEQ multiplex PCR, lists solely in-frame clones and lacks some. This table holds roughly 80,000 clones, around 89% found once. V lost 2 bases to trimming and J lost 7 bases, with 12 bases between them. The CDR3 contains 14 residues. Germline assignment: CDR1 MDHEN and CDR2 SYDVKM. The J gene is TRBJ2-1, the V gene TRBV28; tentatively, D is TRBD2 (6 bases). The source is an adult in good health. This sample comprised peripheral blood, obtained on day 0 of MenACWY control vaccination. This chain's CDR3 is CASSLSGFRNEQFF. CDR3 sequence (DNA): TGTGCCAGCAGTTTAAGCGGGTTTCGGAATGAGCAGTTCTTC.